This TCR beta chain is drawn from a study of blood T cell repertoires in COVID-19. About the study: From T cells, B-cell-depleted T cells, or PBMCs came the material, which was cDNA or gDNA.

Clones were sequenced by immunoSEQ multiplex PCR, and TCRdb holds only the in-frame ones, with some missing. The sample comprises 350,000 to 450,000 clones, about 89% of which are singletons, and about 2.3% rests with the top ten. Patients of the Seattle cohort, enrolled during active infection, were followed longitudinally. Germline V gene lookup returns CDR1 MGHRA and CDR2 YSYEKL. V trimming: 0 bases; J trimming: 6 bases; junction bases outside the gene matches: 18. This CDR3 spans 20 amino acids. The sample taken for sequencing was peripheral blood. The chain combines TRBV4-1 with TRBJ2-2; 8 bases are a match to TRBD2. The TCR originated in a woman aged 55-70 years with COVID-19, enrolled during active disease. The CDR3 DNA sequence: TGCGCCAGCAGCCAAGAGAGGTGGCGGGGGGCAGAACATGGCGCCGGGGAGCTGTTTTTT. The encoded protein is CASSQERWRGAEHGAGELFF.